The clone carrying this T cell receptor beta chain was detected only once. The source of the sample is a study of cytomegalovirus exposure and HLA in healthy donors. V lost 4 bases and J lost 8; bases outside the gene matches: 19. The CDR3 has 18 amino acids. CDR1 is SGHRS, CDR2 YFSETQ, per germline. The PCR used 60 Vbeta and 13 Jbeta primers. The data were produced by immunoSEQ multiplex PCR, yet TCRdb's version contains in-frame clones alone and is incomplete. Among over 95,000 clones, around three quarters were seen once, and the ten largest hold about 10%. The chain recombines TRBV5-1 with TRBJ1-2; 11 bases align to TRBD1. Sequenced sample: PBMCs. The receptor was derived from a man between 40 and 49 years old in good health and CMV-seropositive. CDR3 nucleotide sequence: TGCGCCAGCAGCAGGGAAGGTGTCGGACAGGGGGCAGTTGGAGGCTACACCTTC. It translates to CASSREGVGQGAVGGYTF.